The 10 T cell receptor beta chains in this list originate from one sample, sequenced in a study of T-cell reconstitution after alpha-beta-depleted transplantation in children. The TCRbeta library incorporated unique molecular identifiers. Each CDR3 protein is one row after TCRdb ran MiXCR on the PCR reads. The sample shows about 460,000 distinct CDR3 sequences, roughly an eighth of them seen only once. Sequenced material: PBMCs, mostly from graft donor cells, taken 180 days after TCRalphabeta/CD19-depleted stem cell transplant. The receptors here all came from a female patient aged 2 to 10 who had a stem cell transplant for aplastic anemia, so the T cells may come from the graft donor.

This clonotype was recorded a few times. The chain carries TRBV27 and TRBJ2-3; D is possibly TRBD1 (6 bases). V was trimmed by 5 bases and J by 2 bases, leaving 14 bases between them. This CDR3 contains 15 residues. Looked up from germline, CDR1 is MNHEY and CDR2 is SMNVEV (reference sequence). DNA of the CDR3: TGTGCCAGCAGTCCCTCGGGACACCCCACAGATACGCAGTATTTT. It specifies CASSPSGHPTDTQYF.

This clonotype was counted between two and nine times. The chain uses TRBV4-3 and TRBJ2-5; D may be TRBD2 (6 bases). The CDR3 sequence is 15 residues long. Per the germline V gene, CDR1 is LGHNA and CDR2 is YSLEER. V dropped 1 base and J dropped 1 base, with 10 bases sitting between them. The CDR3 region is CASSQASRGQETQYF. DNA for the CDR3: TGCGCCAGCAGCCAAGCCTCGCGGGGCCAAGAGACCCAGTACTTC.

This clonotype was counted only a few times. The chain carries TRBV15 and TRBJ2-5; 9 bases align to TRBD2. V shed 0 bases, J shed 5 bases, and the junction held 4 bases outside the gene matches. Germline V gene lookup returns CDR1 LNHNV and CDR2 YYDKDF (reference sequence). The CDR3 is made up of 15 amino acids. CDR3 in amino acids: CATSREHGLAETQYF. The CDR3 coding sequence is TGTGCCACCAGCAGAGAGCACGGACTAGCGGAGACCCAGTACTTC.

The chain couples TRBV3-1 to TRBJ2-7; a possible D gene is TRBD2 (5 bases). The CDR3 length is 15 residues. CDR1 and CDR2 from the germline V gene are LGHDT and YNNKEL (reference sequence). V lost 1 base, J lost 2 bases, and 12 bases lay in between. This CDR3 reads CASSQAQAAPYEQYF. In DNA form, the CDR3 reads TGTGCCAGCAGCCAAGCTCAAGCGGCCCCCTACGAGCAGTACTTC.

The V call is TRBV10-3, the J call TRBJ2-7; D is unclear. This CDR3 region has 15 residues. Germline CDR1 reads ENHRY; CDR2 reads SYGVKD. V dropped 11 bases and J dropped 0 bases, with 20 bases sitting between them. CDR3 protein: CASIKNGSSSYEQYF. The CDR3 DNA sequence: TGTGCCTCCATCAAAAACGGGTCTAGCTCCTACGAGCAGTACTTC.

The rearrangement joins TRBV19 to TRBJ2-1, with TRBD2 matching over 10 bases. The V and J ends lost 1 base and 1 base, in that order; junction bases with no gene match: 7. The length of the CDR3 is 18 residues. Germline V CDR1 and CDR2: LNHDA, SQIVND (reference sequence). The CDR3 bases are TGTGCCAGTAGTATAGCGTCTAGCGGGAGCCTTTCCTACAATGAGCAGTTCTTC. Translating it yields CASSIASSGSLSYNEQFF.

This chain connects TRBV20-1 to TRBJ2-7, with D possibly matching TRBD1 (5 bases). Germline V gene sequence: CDR1 DFQATT, CDR2 SNEGSKA (reference sequence). This CDR3 contains 13 residues. Trimming took 6 bases from V and 5 from J, leaving 17 bases between them. CDR3 nucleotide sequence: TGCAGTGCCCCCCTCCATAGGGGAAACGAGCAGTACTTC. It codes for CSAPLHRGNEQYF.

The chain joins TRBV2 to TRBJ2-7; D uncertain. CDR1 is SNHLY, CDR2 FYNNEI, per germline. V dropped 6 bases and J dropped 2 bases, with 8 bases sitting between them. The CDR3 runs to 12 residues. For the CDR3, the DNA is TGTGCCAGCAGAATTGCCCCCTACGAGCAGTACTTC. It specifies CASRIAPYEQYF.

This clonotype turned up a few times. The chain combines TRBV12-3 or TRBV12-4 with TRBJ2-5; TRBD2 matches 7 bases. The CDR3 consists of 16 residues. V was pared by 3 bases and J by 2 bases, with 9 bases of the junction left unmatched. The DNA of the CDR3 is TGTGCCAGCAGTTTGGACCTCGCGGGAGTGCAAGAGACCCAGTACTTC. Protein product: CASSLDLAGVQETQYF.

V usage is TRBV6-6 and J usage is TRBJ2-3; tentative D call: TRBD2 (6 bases). V was trimmed by 8 bases and J by 1 base, leaving 10 bases between them. The germline CDR1 and CDR2 sequences are MNHNY and SVGAGI (reference sequence). The CDR3 runs 13 residues. This chain's CDR3 is CASQWGGTDTQYF. CDR3 in DNA: TGTGCCAGCCAATGGGGGGGCACAGATACGCAGTATTTT.